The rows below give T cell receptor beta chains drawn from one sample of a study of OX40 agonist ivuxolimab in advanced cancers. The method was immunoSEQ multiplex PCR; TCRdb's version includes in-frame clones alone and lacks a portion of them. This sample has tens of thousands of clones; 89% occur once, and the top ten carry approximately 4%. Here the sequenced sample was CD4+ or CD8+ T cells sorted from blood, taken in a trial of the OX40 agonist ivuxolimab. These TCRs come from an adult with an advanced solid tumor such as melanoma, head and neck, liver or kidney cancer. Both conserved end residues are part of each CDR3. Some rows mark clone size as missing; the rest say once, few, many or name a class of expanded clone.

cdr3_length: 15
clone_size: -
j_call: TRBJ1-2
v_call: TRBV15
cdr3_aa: CATSRDKGGVGGYTF

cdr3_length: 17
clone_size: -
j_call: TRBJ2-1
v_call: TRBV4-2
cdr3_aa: CASSPRALGQGYNEQFF

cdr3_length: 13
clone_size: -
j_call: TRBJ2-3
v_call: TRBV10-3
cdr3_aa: CAIGRPSTDTQYF

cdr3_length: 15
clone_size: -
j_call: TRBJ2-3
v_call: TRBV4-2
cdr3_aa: CASSQEGRGGEAQYF

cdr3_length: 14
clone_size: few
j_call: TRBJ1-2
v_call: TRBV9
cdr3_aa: CASSVEAVNYGYTF

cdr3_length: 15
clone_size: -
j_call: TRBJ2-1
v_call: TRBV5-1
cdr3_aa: CASSLGLAGVSEQFF

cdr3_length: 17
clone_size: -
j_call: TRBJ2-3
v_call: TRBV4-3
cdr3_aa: CASSQESGAGHADTQYF

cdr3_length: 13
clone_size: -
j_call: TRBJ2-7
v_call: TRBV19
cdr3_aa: CASSQLRGYEQYF

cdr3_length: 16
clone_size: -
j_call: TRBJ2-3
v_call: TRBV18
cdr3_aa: CASSPIPGLVTDTQYF

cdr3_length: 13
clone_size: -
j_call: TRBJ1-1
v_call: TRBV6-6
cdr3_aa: CASIAGHYIEAFF

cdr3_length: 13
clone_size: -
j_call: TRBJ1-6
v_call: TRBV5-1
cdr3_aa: CASSLSYNSPLHF

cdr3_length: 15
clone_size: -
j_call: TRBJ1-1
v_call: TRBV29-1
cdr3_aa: CSVDWGGTGYTEAFF

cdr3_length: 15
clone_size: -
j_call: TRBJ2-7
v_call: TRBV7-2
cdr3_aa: CASSLWRHQPYEQYF